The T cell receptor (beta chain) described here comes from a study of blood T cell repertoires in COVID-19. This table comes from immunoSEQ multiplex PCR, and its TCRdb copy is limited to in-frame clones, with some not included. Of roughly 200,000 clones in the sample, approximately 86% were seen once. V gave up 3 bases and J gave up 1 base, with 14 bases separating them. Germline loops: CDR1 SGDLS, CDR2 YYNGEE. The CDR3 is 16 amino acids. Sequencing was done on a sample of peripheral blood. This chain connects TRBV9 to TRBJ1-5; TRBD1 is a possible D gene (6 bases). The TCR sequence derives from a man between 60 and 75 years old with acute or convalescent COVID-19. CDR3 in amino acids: CASSAGGGWSNQPQHF. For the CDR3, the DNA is TGTGCCAGCAGCGCGGGGGGGGGCTGGAGCAATCAGCCCCAGCATTTT.